Listed here is a single T cell receptor beta chain. Its antigen is still unknown. This specimen belongs to a study of T cells expressing NK-cell markers. The study's findings and limits: It is unclear if expanded NKG2C-expressing clones target HCMV antigens.

TCRdb reworked the 5' RACE reads into one entry per CDR3 protein, no DNA. Here the sample table reports about 300,000 distinct CDR3 sequences. This CDR3 spans 15 amino acids. The sequence was obtained from a woman aged 18 to 75 in good health. This sequence joins TRBV12-3 or TRBV12-4 and TRBJ1-5; as DNA is missing, the TRBD1 call by TCRdb cannot be tested. The sample taken for sequencing was blood T cells: a sorted CD56 or NKG2C T cell subset, CD4+ or CD8+ T cells, or bulk PBMC T cells (not recorded which). CDR3 sequence reads: CASSLRGRSNQPQHF.